The next 18 T cell receptor beta chains were all read from a single sample in a study of CD8 T cells in ankylosing spondylitis (dated by TCRdb to 2017 to 2019). The receptor library was made with 5' RACE. The listed sequencing device is Illumina HiSeq 2500. TCRdb trimmed public reads at Q25 via fastp, called clones via MiXCR and kept in-frame beta chains. Entries are consolidated by CDR3 protein sequence, retaining the most common genes and DNA. This sample is represented by more than 300,000 distinct CDR3 sequences; more than 9% of them were singletons. Roughly 9% of the sample is taken by the ten largest. The sequenced sample consisted of blood, either unsorted or a sorted T cell fraction (not recorded which). The receptor source for this set is a female donor with ankylosing spondylitis or in good health (not recorded which).

This clonotype was recorded at least ten times. The chain is built from TRBV20-1 and TRBJ2-1; D not certain. This CDR3 is 16 amino acids long. CDR1 and CDR2 (germline): DFQATT, SNEGSKA (reference sequence). The germline V and J ends were trimmed by 3 bases and 0 bases, with 15 bases remaining between them. CDR3 coding DNA: TGCAGTGCTAGGCGGATCACTACGGGCTCCTACAATGAGCAGTTCTTC. It translates to CSARRITTGSYNEQFF.

This clonotype was counted at least ten times. The chain carries TRBV28 and TRBJ1-5; possibly TRBD1 for D (6 bases). V lost 1 base to trimming and J lost 1 base, with 8 bases between them. Germline CDR1 and CDR2: MDHEN and SYDVKM. CDR3 length equals 15 residues. CDR3 DNA sequence: TGTGCCAGCAGTTTATCCGACAGGAGCAATCAGCCCCAGCATTTT. Its translation: CASSLSDRSNQPQHF.

J is TRBJ2-3 and V is TRBV6-1; D might be TRBD1 (5 bases). There are 16 residues in the CDR3. V was cut by 2 bases and J by 0 bases, with 12 bases left in between. The germline gives CDR1 MNHNS, CDR2 SASEGT. The CDR3 nucleotides read TGTGCCAGCAGTGAACGGACATCGGCTAGCACAGATACGCAGTATTTT. This gives the protein CASSERTSASTDTQYF.

This clonotype was observed at least ten times. V usage is TRBV12-3 or TRBV12-4 and J usage is TRBJ2-3; 10 bases are shared with TRBD1. Unmatched junction bases numbered 6, after V lost 6 bases and J lost 0 bases. The CDR3 consists of 16 residues. The CDR3 protein is CASSLRTGGSTDTQYF. The CDR3 DNA sequence: TGTGCCAGCAGCCTTCGGACAGGGGGTAGCACAGATACGCAGTATTTT.

At least ten counts were recorded for this clonotype. The chain's CDR3 is CSASLTSGYEQYF. DNA for the CDR3: TGCAGTGCTAGTTTGACTAGCGGTTACGAGCAGTACTTC. The J gene is TRBJ2-7, the V gene TRBV20-1; 9 positions agree with TRBD2. The CDR3 loop spans 13 amino acids. The V gene's germline CDR1 is DFQATT and CDR2 SNEGSKA (reference sequence). V gave up 3 bases and J gave up 4 bases; unmatched junction bases: 4.

This clonotype occurred a few times. The V and J genes are TRBV7-9 and TRBJ1-5; the D is unclear. Trimming stripped 0 bases from V and 5 bases from J, with 2 bases between. CDR1 SEHNR and CDR2 FQNEAQ come from the germline V gene (reference sequence). The CDR3 has 12 amino acids. The CDR3 is CASSLAHQPQHF. The DNA of the CDR3 is TGTGCCAGCAGCTTAGCACATCAGCCCCAGCATTTT.

CDR3 in DNA: TGTGCCACCACCCAAGTAGGACAGGGTCGCGAAAAACTGTTTTTT. It encodes CATTQVGQGREKLFF. The V and J genes are TRBV3-1 and TRBJ1-4; 8 positions agree with TRBD1. Trimming took 10 bases from V and 8 from J; bases not matched to a gene: 15. Germline-derived CDR1 and CDR2 are LGHDT and YNNKEL (reference sequence). The CDR3 contains 15 residues.

In its sample, this clonotype was seen many times. V and J are TRBV5-1 and TRBJ2-3; D ambiguous. Germline V CDR1 and CDR2: SGHRS, YFSETQ. V was clipped by 3 bases and J by 3 bases, with 17 bases between them. CDR3 size: 16 residues. The CDR3 coding sequence is TGCGCCAGCAGCTCCCAACCATCTGACACGACAGATACGCAGTATTTT. This encodes CASSSQPSDTTDTQYF.

This clonotype was seen many times. The gene calls are TRBV19 and TRBJ1-1; D gene unclear. V lost 2 bases to trimming and J lost 0 bases, with 7 bases between them. The germline V gene encodes CDR1 LNHDA and CDR2 SQIVND (reference sequence). This CDR3 has 14 amino acids. This CDR3 is CASSIRQVNTEAFF. The CDR3 DNA sequence: TGTGCCAGTAGTATAAGGCAGGTGAACACTGAAGCTTTCTTT.

This clonotype showed up just a few times. V and J are TRBV20-1 and TRBJ1-1; D is unclear. The CDR3 runs 16 residues. Germline CDR1 and CDR2: DFQATT and SNEGSKA (reference sequence). Trimming cost V 4 bases and J 7 bases, with 25 bases left between them. CDR3 sequence (DNA): TGCAGTGCTATTTCCTCCAGGAAAACGTCCTGGGATGAAGCTTTCTTT. Its translation is CSAISSRKTSWDEAFF.

This clonotype was seen at least ten times. The chain is built from TRBV20-1 and TRBJ2-1; TRBD2 matches 7 bases. This CDR3 comprises 14 residues. The junction had 7 bases not matched to a gene; V was cut back by 3 bases and J by 5 bases. Germline V CDR1 and CDR2: DFQATT, SNEGSKA (reference sequence). The CDR3 region has the DNA TGCAGTGCTAGGAAGACTAGCAGGGACAATGAGCAGTTCTTC. It is translated as CSARKTSRDNEQFF.

This chain links TRBV5-1 with TRBJ2-5; perhaps TRBD2 as D (6 bases). CDR1 is SGHRS and CDR2 is YFSETQ in the germline V gene. The germline V and J ends were trimmed by 3 bases and 0 bases, with 9 bases remaining between them. This CDR3 comprises 14 residues. In DNA, the CDR3 is TGCGCCAGCAGCTCGGGAGCAGACCAAGAGACCCAGTACTTC. Translated: CASSSGADQETQYF.

As concerns this clonotype: Just one base apart from a much larger clone, this may be a read error. The J gene is TRBJ1-1, the V gene TRBV6-5; the D gene is possibly TRBD1 (5 bases). This CDR3 comprises 15 residues. V was trimmed by 0 bases and J by 10 bases, leaving 18 bases between them. CDR1 MNHEY and CDR2 SVGAGI come from the germline V gene. CDR3 sequence: CASSYSDDSGKRAFF. CDR3 nucleotide sequence: TGTGCCAGCAGTTACTCCGACGACAGTGGAAAGAGAGCTTTCTTT.

In this sample, this clonotype turned up many times. The CDR3: CASRAGVTFYNEQFF. CDR3 DNA sequence: TGTGCCAGCAGAGCGGGAGTTACCTTCTACAATGAGCAGTTCTTC. The genes are TRBV3-1 and TRBJ2-1, with TRBD2 identical over 8 bases. The length of the CDR3 is 15 residues. J lost 3 bases, V lost 6 bases, and 7 bases had no gene match. Germline-derived CDR1 and CDR2 are LGHDT and YNNKEL (reference sequence).

The CDR3 region is CASSYRRGDQETQYF. CDR3 bases: TGTGCCAGCAGTTACCGCAGGGGAGACCAAGAGACCCAGTACTTC. The rearrangement joins TRBV6-2 or TRBV6-3 to TRBJ2-5; D perhaps matches TRBD1 (6 bases). V was cut by 2 bases and J by 0 bases, with 10 bases left in between. The CDR3 extends over 15 amino acids. CDR1 and CDR2 from the germline V gene are MNHEY and SVGEGT.

Concerning this clonotype: A much larger clonotype is one base distant, so this may be a read error. The CDR3 end shows no conserved phenylalanine or tryptophan, and so a read error is likely. The chain recombines TRBV7-2 with TRBJ2-5; TRBD2 might be the D (6 bases). Germline CDR1 reads SGHTA; CDR2 reads FQGNSA. The germline V and J ends were trimmed by 3 bases and 5 bases, with 13 bases remaining between them. The CDR3 runs 14 residues. The CDR3 DNA reads TGTGCCAGCAGCTTTCCCGGGAGTTGGGAGACCCAGTACTTG. Amino acids: CASSFPGSWETQYL.

A few counts support this clonotype. The chain is built from TRBV5-4 and TRBJ1-5; 11 nucleotides agree with TRBD1. Germline values: CDR1 SGHNT, CDR2 YYREEE (reference sequence). V dropped 1 base and J dropped 3; count of bases not matched to a gene: 3. The CDR3 extends over 16 amino acids. CDR3 residues: CASSLSGQGDNQPQHF. The CDR3 DNA follows: TGTGCCAGCAGCTTGTCGGGACAGGGGGACAATCAGCCCCAGCATTTT.

This clonotype was seen repeatedly, ten times or more. Here the CDR3 reads CASSLVGRENEQFF. The CDR3 coding sequence is TGCGCCAGCAGCTTGGTTGGCAGGGAGAATGAGCAGTTCTTC. The V and J genes are TRBV5-1 and TRBJ2-1; D tentatively fits TRBD1 or TRBD2 (5 bases each). The V end lost 0 bases, the J end lost 7 bases, and 11 bases lay between the germline ends. CDR1 and CDR2 from the germline V gene are SGHRS and YFSETQ. The CDR3 is made up of 14 amino acids.